This T cell receptor beta chain was identified during a study of response to subunit inactivated influenza vaccine. General study findings and limits: Few additional T cells are recruited per seasonal influenza vaccination, authors suggested.

MiXCR was run by TCRdb on the RT-PCR reads, yielding one entry per CDR3 protein. The table includes about 780,000 distinct CDR3 sequences, under 20% detected once. CDR1 and CDR2 (germline): SGDLS, YYNGEE. Trimming stripped 3 bases from V and 6 bases from J, with 13 bases between. The CDR3 sequence is 14 residues long. This clonotype turned up a few times. Its antigen is currently unknown. V is TRBV9 and J is TRBJ2-1; D is undetermined. The sample here was PBMCs from blood, taken more than 4 days after vaccination. The origin of this receptor is a man between 50 and 59 years old who received an inactivated influenza vaccine. This CDR3 is CASSESSPFNEQFF. The CDR3 DNA reads as TGTGCCAGCAGCGAATCCTCCCCTTTCAATGAGCAGTTCTTC.